The 17 T cell receptor beta chains reported below all come from one sample, sequenced in a study of T cells in Graves' hyperthyroidism and ophthalmopathy. The source material, RNA transcripts, was used to amplify TCR beta CDR3 regions. The HTBI set primed first-round TCR CDR3 RT-PCR. TCRdb re-analysed the multiplex PCR reads in MiXCR, keeping a single row per CDR3 protein. The sample includes around 600,000 distinct CDR3 sequences, approximately 42% seen only once; the top ten take about 7.7%. Sequencing was done on a sample of peripheral blood or thyroid tissue (not recorded which). The receptors were gathered from an adult man with Graves' disease, either hyperthyroidism or ophthalmopathy (not recorded which).

Ten or more counts support this clonotype. The chain combines TRBV10-3 with TRBJ1-3; no clear D. The CDR3 has 15 amino acids. Germline V lookup: CDR1 ENHRY, CDR2 SYGVKD. The V end was cut by 3 bases, the J end by 0 bases, with 9 bases between. The CDR3 loop reads CAISDMNSSGNTIYF. For the CDR3, the DNA is TGTGCCATCAGTGACATGAATAGCTCTGGAAACACCATATATTTT.

The V call is TRBV29-1, the J call TRBJ1-2; D call uncertain. Trimming left V 8 bases short and J 4 bases short, with 14 bases between. Looked up from germline, CDR1 is SQVTM and CDR2 is ANQGSEA. The CDR3 totals 12 residues. CDR3 sequence: CSQEGFGYGYTF. The DNA of the CDR3 is TGCAGCCAAGAGGGTTTCGGCTATGGCTACACCTTC.

V is TRBV6-6 and J is TRBJ1-1; TRBD1 matches 8 bases. The germline V gene has CDR1 MNHNY and CDR2 SVGAGI (reference sequence). The ends lost 8 bases at V and 4 bases at J; junction bases unmatched: 9. CDR3 length: 14 amino acids. The DNA for the CDR3 is TGTGCCAGCGAGTTCGGACAGGGAGGCACTGAAGCTTTCTTT. This translates into CASEFGQGGTEAFF.

The rearrangement joins TRBV10-3 to TRBJ1-1; weak D call: TRBD1 (5 bases). The CDR3 consists of 13 residues. Trimming removed 10 bases at V and 0 bases at J, with 12 bases between. The V gene's germline CDR1 is ENHRY and CDR2 SYGVKD. CDR3 in amino acids: CASRRQMNTEAFF. DNA of the CDR3: TGTGCCAGTAGACGACAGATGAACACTGAAGCTTTCTTT.

This clonotype was seen many times. The rearrangement uses TRBV29-1 and TRBJ1-1; 7 bases match TRBD1. Trimming took 6 bases from V and 0 from J; bases not matched to a gene: 4. Germline-derived CDR1 and CDR2 are SQVTM and ANQGSEA. The CDR3 loop spans 13 amino acids. Here the CDR3 DNA reads TGCAGCGTCCGGACAGGCCTGAACACTGAAGCTTTCTTT. Protein sequence: CSVRTGLNTEAFF.

The chain combines TRBV9 with TRBJ1-4, with TRBD1 identical over 8 bases. This CDR3 contains 16 residues. Unmatched junction bases numbered 8, after V lost 0 bases and J lost 7 bases. CDR1 is SGDLS, CDR2 YYNGEE, per germline. The CDR3 region is CASSVDSRTGREKLFF. Written as DNA, the CDR3 is TGTGCCAGCAGCGTAGACTCCCGGACAGGGCGTGAAAAACTGTTTTTT.

The V gene is TRBV19, the J gene TRBJ1-5, with 9 bases matching TRBD1. The CDR3 runs to 19 residues. Looked up from germline, CDR1 is LNHDA and CDR2 is SQIVND (reference sequence). V shed 5 bases and J 10 bases; nucleotides not matched to a gene: 24. Here the CDR3 DNA reads TGTGCCAGTAGTTCCCGACCGGGACAGGGAAAGGAGTGGTTCGATCCCCAGCATTTT. Translation gives CASSSRPGQGKEWFDPQHF.

In its sample, this clonotype was seen many times. This chain uses TRBV29-1 with TRBJ1-1, with a possible D match to TRBD1 (5 bases). Germline CDR1 and CDR2: SQVTM and ANQGSEA. The CDR3 extends over 12 amino acids. Trimming left V 4 bases short and J 4 bases short, with 10 bases between. CDR3 residues: CSVGGVVTEAFF. CDR3 nucleotide sequence: TGCAGCGTTGGGGGGGTCGTCACTGAAGCTTTCTTT.

V is TRBV15 and J is TRBJ1-3; 9 bases align to TRBD1. The CDR3 is made up of 17 amino acids. The germline CDR1 and CDR2 sequences are LNHNV and YYDKDF (reference sequence). The trim removed 1 base at V and 0 bases at J, leaving 4 bases unmatched. The CDR3 loop is CATSRGDRASSGNTIYF. The CDR3 DNA sequence: TGTGCCACCAGCAGAGGGGACAGGGCTTCCTCTGGAAACACCATATATTTT.

The chain uses TRBV11-1 and TRBJ1-5; D is ambiguous. V was clipped by 4 bases and J by 1 base, with 14 bases between them. This CDR3 has 16 residues. The germline CDR1 and CDR2 sequences are SGHAT and FQDESV (reference sequence). As DNA, the CDR3 is TGTGCCAGCAGCTCTTTTCGGGAAGGAAGCAATCAGCCCCAGCATTTT. Translating gives CASSSFREGSNQPQHF.

The table lists this clonotype with many counts. The chain uses TRBV20-1 and TRBJ1-5; D might be TRBD1 (5 bases). The germline V gene has CDR1 DFQATT and CDR2 SNEGSKA (reference sequence). V was pared by 4 bases and J by 3 bases, with 10 bases between. This CDR3 comprises 13 residues. The CDR3 reads CSAKSTVNQPQHF. The CDR3 DNA sequence: TGCAGTGCTAAATCGACAGTCAATCAGCCCCAGCATTTT.

This clonotype has at least ten counts. The chain is built from TRBV15 and TRBJ1-4; 7 bases fit TRBD1. Germline trimming cut 0 bases from V and 7 bases from J; bases unmatched to any gene: 11. This CDR3 contains 17 residues. CDR1 is LNHNV and CDR2 is YYDKDF in the germline V gene (reference sequence). The CDR3 is CATSRETGVRKGEKLFF. The CDR3 DNA sequence: TGTGCCACCAGCAGAGAAACAGGGGTTCGTAAGGGTGAAAAACTGTTTTTT.

The V gene is TRBV29-1, the J gene TRBJ2-5; D perhaps matches TRBD2 (7 bases). Trimming removed 8 bases at V and 8 bases at J, with 12 bases between. This CDR3 has 10 amino acids. Germline CDR1 and CDR2: SQVTM and ANQGSEA. CDR3 coding DNA: TGCAGCTTGGGGGGGGGCACCCAGTACTTC. It is translated as CSLGGGTQYF.

The genes are TRBV20-1 and TRBJ1-5, with TRBD1 matching 10 bases. From germline, CDR1 is DFQATT and CDR2 SNEGSKA (reference sequence). J was trimmed by 4 bases and V by 0 bases; bases with no gene match: 3. The CDR3 runs 15 residues. The CDR3 DNA reads as TGCAGTGCTAGAGAAGGGACAGGGGCGAATCAGCCCCAGCATTTT. Amino acids: CSAREGTGANQPQHF.

This rearrangement joins TRBV15 to TRBJ2-5; unclear D gene. The CDR3 runs 15 residues. The germline V gene encodes CDR1 LNHNV and CDR2 YYDKDF (reference sequence). V lost 3 bases to trimming and J lost 5 bases, with 16 bases between them. The CDR3: CATSSLERARETQYF. The CDR3 DNA reads TGTGCCACCAGCAGCTTAGAACGAGCACGGGAGACCCAGTACTTC.

The chain is built from TRBV19 and TRBJ2-7; 7 bases are shared with TRBD1. Trimming at V came to 4 bases and at J to 0 bases, leaving 12 bases not matched to a gene. From germline, CDR1 is LNHDA and CDR2 SQIVND (reference sequence). CDR3 size: 17 residues. This CDR3 is CASSTRQGPGGSYEQYF. The CDR3 DNA sequence: TGTGCCAGTAGTACTCGACAGGGACCAGGAGGCTCCTACGAGCAGTACTTC.

Many counts were recorded for this clonotype. The chain combines TRBV29-1 with TRBJ1-4; TRBD1 aligns across 8 bases. Germline V gene data show CDR1 as SQVTM and CDR2 as ANQGSEA. This CDR3 comprises 12 residues. After removal of 7 bases from V and 8 bases from J, the junction contained 6 bases not matched to a gene. CDR3 nucleotides: TGCAGCGCTACCGGACAGGGAGAAAAACTGTTTTTT. Its translation is CSATGQGEKLFF.